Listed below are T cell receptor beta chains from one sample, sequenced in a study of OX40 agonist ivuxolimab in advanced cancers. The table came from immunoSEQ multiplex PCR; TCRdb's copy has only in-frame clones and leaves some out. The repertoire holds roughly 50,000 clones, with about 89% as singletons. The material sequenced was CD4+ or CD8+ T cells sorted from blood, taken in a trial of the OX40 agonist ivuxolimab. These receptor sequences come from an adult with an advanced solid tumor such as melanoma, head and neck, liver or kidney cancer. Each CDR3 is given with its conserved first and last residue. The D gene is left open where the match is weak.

CDR3aa: CASSLEGSNNEQFF
CDR3nt: TGTGCCAGCAGCCTGGAGGGGTCGAACAATGAGCAGTTCTTC
d_gene: NA
v_gene: TRBV9
j_gene: TRBJ2-1

CDR3aa: CASSPPGGKLFF
CDR3nt: TGTGCCAGCTCACCACCAGGAGGAAAACTGTTTTTT
d_gene: NA
v_gene: TRBV18
j_gene: TRBJ1-4

CDR3aa: CASSSSADRSRNEQFF
CDR3nt: TGTGCCAGCAGCTCAAGCGCCGACAGGAGCCGGAATGAGCAGTTCTTC
d_gene: NA
v_gene: TRBV7-3
j_gene: TRBJ2-1

CDR3aa: CASSYPRGGGYGYTF
CDR3nt: TGTGCCAGCAGTTACCCGAGGGGGGGCGGCTATGGCTACACCTTC
d_gene: NA
v_gene: TRBV6-5
j_gene: TRBJ1-2

CDR3aa: CASSEGRDREFYEQYF
CDR3nt: TGTGCCAGCAGTGAAGGCCGGGACAGGGAATTCTACGAGCAGTACTTC
d_gene: TRBD1
v_gene: TRBV2
j_gene: TRBJ2-7

CDR3aa: CASSISGANVLTF
CDR3nt: TGTGCCAGTAGTATATCTGGGGCCAACGTCCTGACTTTC
d_gene: NA
v_gene: TRBV19
j_gene: TRBJ2-6

CDR3aa: CASSLMSQGRDTQYF
CDR3nt: TGTGCCAGCAGCTTAATGAGTCAGGGTCGAGATACGCAGTATTTT
d_gene: NA
v_gene: TRBV7-2
j_gene: TRBJ2-3

CDR3aa: CASSVTGGAGELFF
CDR3nt: TGTGCCAGCAGCGTAACAGGGGGAGCCGGGGAGCTGTTTTTT
d_gene: TRBD1
v_gene: TRBV9
j_gene: TRBJ2-2

CDR3aa: CASSYSAGDTEAFF
CDR3nt: TGTGCCAGCAGTTACTCAGCAGGGGACACTGAAGCTTTCTTT
d_gene: NA
v_gene: TRBV6-5
j_gene: TRBJ1-1

CDR3aa: CASSVGGGQSGELFF
CDR3nt: TGTGCCAGCAGCGTAGGGGGTGGGCAATCCGGGGAGCTGTTTTTT
d_gene: NA
v_gene: TRBV9
j_gene: TRBJ2-2

CDR3aa: CSVELGGGETQYF
CDR3nt: TGCAGCGTTGAACTAGGAGGGGGGGAGACCCAGTACTTC
d_gene: NA
v_gene: TRBV29-1
j_gene: TRBJ2-5

CDR3aa: CASSEVAGGSYEQFF
CDR3nt: TGTGCCAGCAGTGAAGTAGCGGGAGGGTCCTATGAGCAGTTCTTC
d_gene: TRBD2
v_gene: TRBV6-1
j_gene: TRBJ2-1

CDR3aa: CAISGVGAGSNEQFF
CDR3nt: TGTGCCATCAGTGGTGTAGGGGCCGGTAGTAATGAGCAGTTCTTC
d_gene: NA
v_gene: TRBV10-3
j_gene: TRBJ2-1

CDR3aa: CASSSTGTGPDTQYF
CDR3nt: TGTGCCAGCAGCTCCACCGGGACAGGGCCAGATACGCAGTATTTT
d_gene: TRBD1
v_gene: TRBV5-6
j_gene: TRBJ2-3

CDR3aa: CASSLDPSLQFEQFF
CDR3nt: TGTGCCAGCAGCTTAGACCCTAGCTTACAATTTGAGCAGTTCTTC
d_gene: NA
v_gene: TRBV11-3
j_gene: TRBJ2-1

CDR3aa: CAGGRDRGREQYF
CDR3nt: TGTGCCGGGGGCCGGGACAGGGGCCGCGAGCAGTACTTC
d_gene: TRBD1
v_gene: TRBV7-4
j_gene: TRBJ2-7

CDR3aa: CSVEAASTDTQYF
CDR3nt: TGCAGCGTTGAGGCTGCCAGCACAGATACGCAGTATTTT
d_gene: NA
v_gene: TRBV29-1
j_gene: TRBJ2-3